The clone carrying this TCR beta chain was seen many times. The antigen is unknown. From RNA, the CDR3 regions of TCR beta chains were amplified and sequenced. RT-PCR was first run with HTBI primers, then multiplex PCR in a second round. MiXCR was run by TCRdb on the multiplex PCR reads, yielding one entry per CDR3 protein. The repertoire holds hundreds of thousands of distinct CDR3 sequences, around 14% seen once, with over 8% in the top ten. Ophthalmopathy was moderately-to-severely active, CAS at least 3, NOSPECS at least 4, lasting under 3 months. The sample comes from a study of Graves' ophthalmopathy and Graves' hyperthyroidism. Study-wide points: Stable hyperthyroidism and ophthalmopathy were told apart by a 13-signature model, which achieved 85% to 90% sensitivity and roughly 76% specificity.

The CDR3 length is 16 residues. Germline CDR1 and CDR2: MNHNS and SASEGT. V dropped 5 bases and J dropped 4 bases, with 17 bases sitting between them. The source material was blood. This TCR derives from a young woman with Graves' ophthalmopathy. The gene calls are TRBV6-1 and TRBJ2-2, with a tentative D call TRBD1 (6 bases). Here the CDR3 DNA reads TGTGCCAGCAGTCCACTGACAGGACCTACCACCGGGGAGCTGTTTTTT. It is translated as CASSPLTGPTTGELFF.